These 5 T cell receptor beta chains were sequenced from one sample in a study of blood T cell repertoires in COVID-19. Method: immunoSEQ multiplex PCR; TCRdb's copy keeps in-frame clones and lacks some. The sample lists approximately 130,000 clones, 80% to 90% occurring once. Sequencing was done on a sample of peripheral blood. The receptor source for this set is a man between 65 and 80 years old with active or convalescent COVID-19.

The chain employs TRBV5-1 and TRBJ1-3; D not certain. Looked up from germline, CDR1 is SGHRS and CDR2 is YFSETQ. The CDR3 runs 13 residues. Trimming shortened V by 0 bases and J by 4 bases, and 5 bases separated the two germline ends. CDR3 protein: CASSLAPGNTIYF. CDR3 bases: TGCGCCAGCAGCTTGGCTCCGGGAAACACCATATATTTT.

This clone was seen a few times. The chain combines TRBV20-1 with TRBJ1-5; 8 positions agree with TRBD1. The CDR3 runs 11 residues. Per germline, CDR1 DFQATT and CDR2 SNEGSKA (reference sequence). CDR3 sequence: CRTGDAQPQHF. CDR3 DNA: TGCAGGACAGGGGACGCTCAGCCCCAGCATTTT.

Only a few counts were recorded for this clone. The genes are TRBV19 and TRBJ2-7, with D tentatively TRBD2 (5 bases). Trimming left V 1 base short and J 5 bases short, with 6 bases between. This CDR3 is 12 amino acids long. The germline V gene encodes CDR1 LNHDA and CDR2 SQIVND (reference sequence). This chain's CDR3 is CASSIGGNEQYF. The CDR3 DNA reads TGTGCCAGTAGTATAGGAGGGAACGAGCAGTACTTC.

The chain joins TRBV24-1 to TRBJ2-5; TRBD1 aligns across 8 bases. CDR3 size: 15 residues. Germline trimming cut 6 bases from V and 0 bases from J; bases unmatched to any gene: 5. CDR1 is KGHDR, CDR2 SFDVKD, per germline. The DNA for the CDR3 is TGTGCCACCAGTACGGGACAGGCGTACCAAGAGACCCAGTACTTC. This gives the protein CATSTGQAYQETQYF.

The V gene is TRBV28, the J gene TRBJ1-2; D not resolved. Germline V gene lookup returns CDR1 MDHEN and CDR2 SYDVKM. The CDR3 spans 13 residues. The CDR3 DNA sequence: TGTGGAAGTAGCGACACCCATAACTATGGCTACACCTTC. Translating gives CGSSDTHNYGYTF.